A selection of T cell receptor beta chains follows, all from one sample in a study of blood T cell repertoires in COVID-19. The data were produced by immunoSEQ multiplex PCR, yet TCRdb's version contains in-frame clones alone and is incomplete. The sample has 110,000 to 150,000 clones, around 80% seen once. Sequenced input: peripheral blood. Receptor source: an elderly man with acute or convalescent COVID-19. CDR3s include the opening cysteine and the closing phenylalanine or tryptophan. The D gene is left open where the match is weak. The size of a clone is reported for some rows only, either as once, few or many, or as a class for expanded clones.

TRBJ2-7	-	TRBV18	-	TGTGCCAGCTCACCTATAGCAGGGAACTCCTACGAGCAGTACTTC	CASSPIAGNSYEQYF
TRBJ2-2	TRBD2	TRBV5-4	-	TGTGCCAGCAGCCCCTCGGGCGGGGGGGCGAACACCGGGGAGCTGTTTTTT	CASSPSGGGANTGELFF
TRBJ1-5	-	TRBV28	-	TGTGCCAGCAGTTCCGCGACAGAAAACTTTAGCAATCAGCCCCAGCATTTT	CASSSATENFSNQPQHF
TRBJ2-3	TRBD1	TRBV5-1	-	TGCGCCAGCAGCTCGGGACAGGGATTTGATACGCAGTATTTT	CASSSGQGFDTQYF
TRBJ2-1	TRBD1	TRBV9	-	TGTGCCAGCAGCAAACGGACAGGGAACTCCTACAATGAGCAGTTCTTC	CASSKRTGNSYNEQFF
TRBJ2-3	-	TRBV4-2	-	TGTGCCAGCAGCCACGCAGGGGACCCCACAGATACGCAGTATTTT	CASSHAGDPTDTQYF
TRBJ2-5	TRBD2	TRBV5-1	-	TGCGCCAGCAGCCGACGGACTAGCGGGGGCCGCTCCCAAGAGACCCAGTACTTC	CASSRRTSGGRSQETQYF
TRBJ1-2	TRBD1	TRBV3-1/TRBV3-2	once	TGTGCCAGCAGCCGGGGACAGGTTTATGGCTACACCTTC	CASSRGQVYGYTF
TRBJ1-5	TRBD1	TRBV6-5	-	TGTGCCAGCAGCGACAGGGGGCAGCCCCAGCATTTT	CASSDRGQPQHF
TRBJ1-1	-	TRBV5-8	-	TGTGCCAGCAGCTTGTTCCCCAGTGTCTCTGAAGCTTTCTTT	CASSLFPSVSEAFF
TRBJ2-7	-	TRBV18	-	TGTGCCAGCTCACAACAGGGATCAAGCGAGCAGTACTTC	CASSQQGSSEQYF
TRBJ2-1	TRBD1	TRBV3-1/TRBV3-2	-	TGTGCCAGCAGCTCAATGGAACAGGGGGCAGATGAGCAGTTCTTC	CASSSMEQGADEQFF
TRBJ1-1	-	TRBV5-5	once	TGTGCCAGCAGCTTCAGCGGGTTATACACTGAAGCTTTCTTT	CASSFSGLYTEAFF
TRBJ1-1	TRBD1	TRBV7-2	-	TGTGCCAGCAGCTTAATGCAGGGGGCGATACCTGAAGCTTTCTTT	CASSLMQGAIPEAFF
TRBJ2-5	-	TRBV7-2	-	TGTGCCAGCAGCACCAATCTGGGCATGGAGACCCAGTACTTC	CASSTNLGMETQYF
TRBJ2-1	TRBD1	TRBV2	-	TGTGCCAGCAGTGCGACAGGGGCCTGGGATGAGCAGTTCTTC	CASSATGAWDEQFF
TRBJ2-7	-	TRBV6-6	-	TGTGCCAGCAGTTACACAGGCGGCGAGCAGTACTTC	CASSYTGGEQYF
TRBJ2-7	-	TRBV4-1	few	TGCGCCAGCAGCCAAGATCTTCGGGGCTACGAGCAGTACTTC	CASSQDLRGYEQYF
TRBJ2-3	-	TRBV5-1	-	TGCGCCAGCAGCACCGGACAGTCCCCAGATACGCAGTATTTT	CASSTGQSPDTQYF
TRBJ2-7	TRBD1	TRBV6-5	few	TGTGCCAGCAGCGAGGGACAGGGACAAGCCTACGAGCAGTACTTC	CASSEGQGQAYEQYF
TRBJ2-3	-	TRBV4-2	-	TGTGCCAGCAGCCAAGATCGAGGAGGGGGGGCTCAAACGCAGTATTTT	CASSQDRGGGAQTQYF
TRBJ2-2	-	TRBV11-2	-	TGTGCCAGCAGCTTGTGGCCCAACACCGGGGAGCTGTTTTTT	CASSLWPNTGELFF
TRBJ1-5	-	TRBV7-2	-	TGTGCCAGCAGCCCCCGGACAGCCCGAACGGGCAATCAGCCCCAGCATTTT	CASSPRTARTGNQPQHF
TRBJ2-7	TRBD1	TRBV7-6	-	TGTGCCAGCAGCTTAAAAGGGACAGGGTTCCACGAGCAGTACTTC	CASSLKGTGFHEQYF
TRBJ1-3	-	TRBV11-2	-	TGTGCCAGCAGCTTGACAACTGGAAACACCATATATTTT	CASSLTTGNTIYF
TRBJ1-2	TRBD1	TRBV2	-	TGTGCCAGCAGTGTTGCGGGACAGGTCTATGGCTACACCTTC	CASSVAGQVYGYTF
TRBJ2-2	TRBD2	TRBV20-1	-	TGCAGTGCTAGTGCCGCAGGACTAGCGGGTAGCTTCTCCGGGGAGCTGTTTTTT	CSASAAGLAGSFSGELFF
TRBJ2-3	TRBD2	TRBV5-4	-	TGTGCCAGCAGCTTGGAACCTAGCGGGGGTGGCACAGATACGCAGTATTTT	CASSLEPSGGGTDTQYF
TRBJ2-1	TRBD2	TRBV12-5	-	TGTGCTAGTGCCCCGAGTCCTGGGGGGGATGAGCAGTTCTTC	CASAPSPGGDEQFF
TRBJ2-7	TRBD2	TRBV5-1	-	TGCGCCAGCAGCACGGTGGGACTAGCGGGCGGCGAGCAGTACTTC	CASSTVGLAGGEQYF
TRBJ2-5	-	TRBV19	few	TGTGCCAGTAGTATGAGTCCAGGGCAAGAGACCCAGTACTTC	CASSMSPGQETQYF
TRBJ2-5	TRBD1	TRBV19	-	TGTGCCAGTAGTACGAAAGGGACAGTAATCGAGACCCAGTACTTC	CASSTKGTVIETQYF
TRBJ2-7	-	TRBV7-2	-	TGTGCCAGCAGCTTGGCCAGGGCGAGGGAGCAGTACTTC	CASSLARAREQYF
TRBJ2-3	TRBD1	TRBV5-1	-	TGCGCCAGCAGCGGACGACAGGGCGTTAGCTTCACAGATACGCAGTATTTT	CASSGRQGVSFTDTQYF
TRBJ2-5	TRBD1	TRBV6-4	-	TGTGCCAGCAGTGACCCGCCGGGACAGGGTACACTGCTGACCCAGTACTTC	CASSDPPGQGTLLTQYF
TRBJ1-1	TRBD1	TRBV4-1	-	TGCGCCAGCAGCCAAGGGACAGGGGGCGTGATGGAAGCTTTCTTT	CASSQGTGGVMEAFF
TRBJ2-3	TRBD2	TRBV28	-	TGTGCCAGCAGTTCCGACCAGGTGCTAGCGGGGGGCCGGCCCTTAGATACGCAGTATTTT	CASSSDQVLAGGRPLDTQYF